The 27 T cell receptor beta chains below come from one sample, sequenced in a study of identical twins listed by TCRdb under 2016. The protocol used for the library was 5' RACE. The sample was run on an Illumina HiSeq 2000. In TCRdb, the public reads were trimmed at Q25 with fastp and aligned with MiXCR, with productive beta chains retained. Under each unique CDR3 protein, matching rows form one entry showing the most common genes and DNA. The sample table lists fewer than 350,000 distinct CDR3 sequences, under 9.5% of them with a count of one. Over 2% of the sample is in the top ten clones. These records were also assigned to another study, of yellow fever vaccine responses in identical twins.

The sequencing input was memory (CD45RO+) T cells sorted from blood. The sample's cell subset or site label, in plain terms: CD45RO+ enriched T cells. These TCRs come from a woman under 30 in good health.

The CDR3 nucleotides are TGTGCCAGCAGCGCGTTGGCGTCCCCGACGAGGCAAGAGACCCAGTACTTC. Its protein is CASSALASPTRQETQYF. This sequence joins TRBV7-8 and TRBJ2-5, with D hard to call. The CDR3 loop spans 17 amino acids. The germline V and J ends were trimmed by 5 bases and 2 bases, with 21 bases remaining between them. CDR1 and CDR2 from the germline V gene are SGHVS and FQNEAQ. The full variable domain, completed using reference TRBV7-8 and TRBJ2-5, is GAGVSQSPRYKVAKRGQDVALRCDPISGHVSLFWYQQALGQGPEFLTYFQNEAQLDKSGLPSDRFFAERPEGSVSTLKIQRTQQEDSAVYLCASSALASPTRQETQYFGPGTRLLVL.

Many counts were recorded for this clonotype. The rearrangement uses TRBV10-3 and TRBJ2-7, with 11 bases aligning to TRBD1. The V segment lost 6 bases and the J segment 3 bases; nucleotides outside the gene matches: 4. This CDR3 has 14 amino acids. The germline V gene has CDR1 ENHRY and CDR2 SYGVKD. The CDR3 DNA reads TGTGCCATCAGGTCGGGACAGGGGGACTACGAGCAGTACTTC. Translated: CAIRSGQGDYEQYF.

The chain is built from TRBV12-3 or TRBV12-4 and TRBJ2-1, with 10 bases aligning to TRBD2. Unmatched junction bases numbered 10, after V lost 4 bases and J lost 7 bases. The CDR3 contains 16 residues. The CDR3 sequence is CASSSKAGGRLNEQFF. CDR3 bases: TGTGCCAGCAGTTCCAAAGCGGGGGGGAGATTGAATGAGCAGTTCTTC.

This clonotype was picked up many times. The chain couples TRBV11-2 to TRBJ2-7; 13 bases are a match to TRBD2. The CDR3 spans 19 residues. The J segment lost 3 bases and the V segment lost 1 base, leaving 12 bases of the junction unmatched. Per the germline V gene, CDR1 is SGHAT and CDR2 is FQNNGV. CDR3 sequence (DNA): TGTGCCAGCAGCTTAGGAGGAACACCGGGGACTAGCGGGATCTACGAGCAGTACGTC. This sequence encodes CASSLGGTPGTSGIYEQYV.

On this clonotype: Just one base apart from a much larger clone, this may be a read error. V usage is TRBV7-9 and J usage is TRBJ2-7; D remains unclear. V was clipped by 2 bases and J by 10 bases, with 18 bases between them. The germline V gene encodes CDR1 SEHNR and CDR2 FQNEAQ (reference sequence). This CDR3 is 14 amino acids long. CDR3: CASSLRSGPASQYF. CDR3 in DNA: TGTGCCAGCAGCTTAAGGTCAGGACCAGCCAGTCAGTACTTC. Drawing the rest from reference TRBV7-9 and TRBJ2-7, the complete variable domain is DTGVSQNPRHKITKRGQNVTFRCDPISEHNRLYWYRQTLGQGPEFLTYFQNEAQLEKSRLLSDRFSAERPKGSFSTLEIQRTEQGDSAMYLCASSLRSGPASQYFGPGTRLTVT.

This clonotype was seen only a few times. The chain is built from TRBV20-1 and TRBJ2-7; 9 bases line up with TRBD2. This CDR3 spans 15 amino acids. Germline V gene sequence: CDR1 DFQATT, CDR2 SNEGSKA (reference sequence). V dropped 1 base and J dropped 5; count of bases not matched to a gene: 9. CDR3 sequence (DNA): TGCAGTGCTAGAGCCCACATAGCGGGGGATAACGAGCAGTACTTC. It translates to CSARAHIAGDNEQYF.

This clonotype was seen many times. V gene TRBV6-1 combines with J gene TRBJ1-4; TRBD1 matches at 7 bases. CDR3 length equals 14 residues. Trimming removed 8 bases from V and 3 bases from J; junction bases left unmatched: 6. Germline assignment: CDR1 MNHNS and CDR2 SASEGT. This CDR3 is CASRPGTANEKLFF. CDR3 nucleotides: TGTGCCAGCCGACCCGGGACAGCTAATGAAAAACTGTTTTTT.

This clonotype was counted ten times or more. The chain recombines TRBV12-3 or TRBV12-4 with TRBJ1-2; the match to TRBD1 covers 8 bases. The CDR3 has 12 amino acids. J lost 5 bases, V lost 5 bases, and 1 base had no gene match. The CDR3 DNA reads TGTGCCAGCAGTCGGACAGGGTATGGCTACACCTTC. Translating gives CASSRTGYGYTF.

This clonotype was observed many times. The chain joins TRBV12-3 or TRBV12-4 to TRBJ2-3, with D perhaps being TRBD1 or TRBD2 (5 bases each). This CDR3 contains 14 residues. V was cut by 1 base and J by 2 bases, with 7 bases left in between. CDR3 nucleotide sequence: TGTGCCAGCAGTTTAGGTGGGACCACAGATACGCAGTATTTT. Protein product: CASSLGGTTDTQYF.

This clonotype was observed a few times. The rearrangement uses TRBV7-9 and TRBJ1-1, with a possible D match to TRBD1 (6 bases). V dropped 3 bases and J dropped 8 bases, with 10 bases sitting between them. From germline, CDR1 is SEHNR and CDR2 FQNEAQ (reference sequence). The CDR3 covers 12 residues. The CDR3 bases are TGTGCCAGCAGCTTCGGGGGCAGAGAAGCTTTCTTT. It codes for CASSFGGREAFF.

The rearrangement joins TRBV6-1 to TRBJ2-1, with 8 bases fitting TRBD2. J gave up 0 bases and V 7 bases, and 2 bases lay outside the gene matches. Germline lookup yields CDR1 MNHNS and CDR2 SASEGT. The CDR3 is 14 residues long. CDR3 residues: CASTLAGSYNEQFF. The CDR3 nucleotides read TGTGCCAGCACCCTAGCGGGCTCCTACAATGAGCAGTTCTTC.

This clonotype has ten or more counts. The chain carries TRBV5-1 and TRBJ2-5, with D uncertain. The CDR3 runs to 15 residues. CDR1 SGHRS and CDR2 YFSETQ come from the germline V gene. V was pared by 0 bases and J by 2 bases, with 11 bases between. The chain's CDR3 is CASSLGATLQETQYF. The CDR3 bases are TGCGCCAGCAGCTTGGGAGCGACGTTGCAAGAGACCCAGTACTTC.

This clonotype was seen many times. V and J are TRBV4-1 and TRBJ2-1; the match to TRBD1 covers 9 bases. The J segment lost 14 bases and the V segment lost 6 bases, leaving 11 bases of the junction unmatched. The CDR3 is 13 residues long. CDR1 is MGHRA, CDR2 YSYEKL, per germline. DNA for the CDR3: TGCGCCAGCAGACGCCCTGGGACAGGGCTAGAGTTCTTC. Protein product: CASRRPGTGLEFF.

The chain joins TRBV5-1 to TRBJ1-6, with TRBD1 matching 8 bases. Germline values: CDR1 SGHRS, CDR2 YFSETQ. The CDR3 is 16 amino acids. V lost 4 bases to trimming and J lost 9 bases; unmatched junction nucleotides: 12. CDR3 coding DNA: TGCGCCAGCAGCAACCGGACAGGGAACTCGGGTTCACCCCTCCACTTT. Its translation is CASSNRTGNSGSPLHF.

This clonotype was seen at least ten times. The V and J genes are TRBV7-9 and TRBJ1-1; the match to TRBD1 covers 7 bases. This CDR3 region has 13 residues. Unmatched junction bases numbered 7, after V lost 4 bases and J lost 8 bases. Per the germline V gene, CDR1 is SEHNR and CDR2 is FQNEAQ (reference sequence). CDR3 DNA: TGTGCCAGCAGCTCGACAGGGTACCCCGAAGCTTTCTTT. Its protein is CASSSTGYPEAFF.

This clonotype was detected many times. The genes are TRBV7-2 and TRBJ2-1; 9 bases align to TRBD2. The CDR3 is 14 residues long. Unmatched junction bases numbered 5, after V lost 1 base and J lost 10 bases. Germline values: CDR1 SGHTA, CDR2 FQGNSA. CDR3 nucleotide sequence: TGTGCCAGCAGCTTAGTAAGGCTAGCGGGGGAGCAGTTCTTC. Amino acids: CASSLVRLAGEQFF.

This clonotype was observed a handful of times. Here the CDR3 DNA reads TGTGCCAGCAGTCCCGGGGCCTTCGCCAAAAACATTCAGTACTTC. It yields the protein CASSPGAFAKNIQYF. This chain connects TRBV28 to TRBJ2-4; D tentatively reads TRBD1 or TRBD2 (5 bases each). V lost 5 bases, J lost 1 base, and 12 bases lay in between. The CDR3 has 15 residues. Germline V gene sequence: CDR1 MDHEN, CDR2 SYDVKM.

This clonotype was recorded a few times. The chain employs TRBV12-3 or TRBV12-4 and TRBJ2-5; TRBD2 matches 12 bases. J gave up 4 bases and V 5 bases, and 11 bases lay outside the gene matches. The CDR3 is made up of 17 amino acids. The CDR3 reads CASSHHLAGGRSETQYF. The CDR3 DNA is TGTGCCAGCAGTCACCATCTAGCGGGAGGGCGTTCAGAGACCCAGTACTTC.

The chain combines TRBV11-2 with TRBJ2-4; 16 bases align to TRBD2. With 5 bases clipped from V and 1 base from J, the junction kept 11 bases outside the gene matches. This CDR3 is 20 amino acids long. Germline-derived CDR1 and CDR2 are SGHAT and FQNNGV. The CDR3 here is CASSPGTSGRALEAKNIQYF. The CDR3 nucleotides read TGTGCCAGCAGCCCTGGGACTAGCGGGAGGGCCCTCGAGGCCAAAAACATTCAGTACTTC. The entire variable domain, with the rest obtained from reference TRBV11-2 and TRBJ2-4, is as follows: EAGVAQSPRYKIIEKRQSVAFWCNPISGHATLYWYQQILGQGPKLLIQFQNNGVVDDSQLPKDRFSAERLKGVDSTLKIQPAKLEDSAVYLCASSPGTSGRALEAKNIQYFGAGTRLSVL.

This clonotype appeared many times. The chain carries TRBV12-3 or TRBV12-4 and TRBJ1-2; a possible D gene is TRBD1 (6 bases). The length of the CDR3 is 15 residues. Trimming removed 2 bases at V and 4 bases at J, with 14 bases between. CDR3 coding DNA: TGTGCCAGCAGTTTAAGGGGGGCCCGCATCTATGGCTACACCTTC. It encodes CASSLRGARIYGYTF.

DNA of the CDR3: TGTGCCAGTAGTATGGGCCAGGGGGGCACCGGGGAGCTGTTTTTT. Translating gives CASSMGQGGTGELFF. V usage is TRBV19 and J usage is TRBJ2-2; a weak D match, TRBD1 (7 bases). Germline CDR1 and CDR2: LNHDA and SQIVND (reference sequence). Trimming removed 3 bases from V and 4 bases from J, with 12 bases in between. The CDR3 totals 15 residues.

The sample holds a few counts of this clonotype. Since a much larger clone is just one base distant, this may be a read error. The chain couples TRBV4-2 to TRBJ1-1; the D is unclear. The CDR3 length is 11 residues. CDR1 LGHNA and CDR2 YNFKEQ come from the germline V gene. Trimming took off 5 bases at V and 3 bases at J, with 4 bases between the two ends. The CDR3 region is CASSGYTEAFF. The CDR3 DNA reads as TGTGCCAGCAGCGGGTACACTGAAGCTTTCTTT.

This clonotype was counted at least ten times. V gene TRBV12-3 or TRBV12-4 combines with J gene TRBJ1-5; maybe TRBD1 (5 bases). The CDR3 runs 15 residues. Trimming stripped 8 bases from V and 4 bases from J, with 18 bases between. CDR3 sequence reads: CASSHSGRKNQPQHF. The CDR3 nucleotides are TGTGCCAGCTCGCACTCGGGGCGTAAGAATCAGCCCCAGCATTTT.

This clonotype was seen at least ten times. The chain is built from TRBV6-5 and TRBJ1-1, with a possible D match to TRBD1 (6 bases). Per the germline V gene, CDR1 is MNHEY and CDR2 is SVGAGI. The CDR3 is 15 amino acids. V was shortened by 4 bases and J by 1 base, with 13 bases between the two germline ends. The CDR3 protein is CASSLSGAGNTEAFF. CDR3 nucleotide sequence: TGTGCCAGCAGTTTGTCAGGGGCGGGGAACACTGAAGCTTTCTTT.

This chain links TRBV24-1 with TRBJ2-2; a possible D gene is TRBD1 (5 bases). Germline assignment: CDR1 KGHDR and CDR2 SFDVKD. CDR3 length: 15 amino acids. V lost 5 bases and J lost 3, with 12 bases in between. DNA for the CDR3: TGTGCCACCAGTGGGCTGGCAGGGCACACCGGGGAGCTGTTTTTT. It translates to CATSGLAGHTGELFF.

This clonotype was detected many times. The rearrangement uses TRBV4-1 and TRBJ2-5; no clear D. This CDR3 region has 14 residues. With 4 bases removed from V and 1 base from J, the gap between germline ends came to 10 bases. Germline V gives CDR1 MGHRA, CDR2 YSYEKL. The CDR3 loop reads CASSPQIGQETQYF. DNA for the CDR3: TGCGCCAGCAGCCCCCAAATTGGCCAAGAGACCCAGTACTTC.

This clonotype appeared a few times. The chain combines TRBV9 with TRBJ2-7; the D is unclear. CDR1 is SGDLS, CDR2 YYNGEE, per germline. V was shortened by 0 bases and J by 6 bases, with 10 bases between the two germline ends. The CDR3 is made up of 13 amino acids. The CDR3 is CASSVDVGSEQYF. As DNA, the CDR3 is TGTGCCAGCAGCGTAGATGTAGGCTCCGAGCAGTACTTC.